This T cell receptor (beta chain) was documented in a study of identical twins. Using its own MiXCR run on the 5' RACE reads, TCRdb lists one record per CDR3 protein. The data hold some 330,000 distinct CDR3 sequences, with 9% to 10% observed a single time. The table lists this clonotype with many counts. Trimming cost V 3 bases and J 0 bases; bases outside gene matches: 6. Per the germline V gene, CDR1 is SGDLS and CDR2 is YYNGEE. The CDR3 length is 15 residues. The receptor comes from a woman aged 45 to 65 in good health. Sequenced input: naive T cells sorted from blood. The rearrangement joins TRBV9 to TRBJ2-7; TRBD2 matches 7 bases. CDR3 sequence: CASSGAPSGSYEQYF. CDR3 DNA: TGTGCCAGCAGCGGCGCTCCTAGCGGCTCCTACGAGCAGTACTTC.